This T cell receptor beta chain was recovered during a study of T cell repertoires in cytomegalovirus infection. Study-wide results and caveats: Summed frequency of public TCR beta families distinguished CMV carriers with the relevant HLA. HLA-C-restricted CMV clonotypes gave the most frequent clonotype in two of eight donors.

TCRdb independently ran MiXCR on the reads; one entry per CDR3 protein. The table shows some 400,000 distinct CDR3 sequences, with 25% to 40% occurring only once. Concerning this clonotype: Its antigen is still unknown.

The ends lost 5 bases at V and 5 bases at J; junction bases unmatched: 18. Looked up from germline, CDR1 is SEHNR and CDR2 is FQNEAQ (reference sequence). The CDR3 runs to 18 residues. The chain is built from TRBV7-9 and TRBJ2-5; TRBD2 matches at 9 bases. The source material was PBMCs. The origin of this receptor is a human donor in good health (CMV status not recorded). Some clones in this sample may be carry-over from other donors' samples. CDR3 sequence (DNA): TGTGCCAGCAGCGACCCTGGGATAGCGGGGGAGCTGGGTGAGACCCAGTACTTC. Its translation: CASSDPGIAGELGETQYF.